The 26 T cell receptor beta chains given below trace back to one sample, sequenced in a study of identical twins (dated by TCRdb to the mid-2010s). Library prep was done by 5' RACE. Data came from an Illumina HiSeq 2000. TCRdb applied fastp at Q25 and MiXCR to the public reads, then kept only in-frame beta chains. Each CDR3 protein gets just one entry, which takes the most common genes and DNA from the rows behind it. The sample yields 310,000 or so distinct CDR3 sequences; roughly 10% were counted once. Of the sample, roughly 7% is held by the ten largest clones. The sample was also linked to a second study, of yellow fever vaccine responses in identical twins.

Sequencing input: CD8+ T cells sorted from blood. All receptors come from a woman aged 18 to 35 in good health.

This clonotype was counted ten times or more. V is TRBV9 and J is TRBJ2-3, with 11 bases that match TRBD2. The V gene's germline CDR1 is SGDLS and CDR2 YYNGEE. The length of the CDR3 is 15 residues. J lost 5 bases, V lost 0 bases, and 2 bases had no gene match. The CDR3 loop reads CASSVDSGGVDTQYF. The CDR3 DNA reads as TGTGCCAGCAGCGTAGATAGCGGGGGGGTAGATACGCAGTATTTT.

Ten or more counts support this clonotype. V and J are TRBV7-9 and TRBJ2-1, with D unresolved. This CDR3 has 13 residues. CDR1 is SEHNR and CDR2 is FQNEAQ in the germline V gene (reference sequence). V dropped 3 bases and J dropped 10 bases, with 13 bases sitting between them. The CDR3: CASSLLESWEQFF. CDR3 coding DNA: TGTGCCAGCAGCTTGCTCGAATCGTGGGAGCAGTTCTTC.

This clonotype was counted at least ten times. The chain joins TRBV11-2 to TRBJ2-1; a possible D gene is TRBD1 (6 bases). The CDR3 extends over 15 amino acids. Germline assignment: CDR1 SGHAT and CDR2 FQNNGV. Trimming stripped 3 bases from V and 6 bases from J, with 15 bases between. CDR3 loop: CASSFRAGVTNEQFF. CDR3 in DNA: TGTGCCAGCAGCTTTCGGGCAGGGGTGACCAATGAGCAGTTCTTC. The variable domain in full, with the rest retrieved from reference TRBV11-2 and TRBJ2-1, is EAGVAQSPRYKIIEKRQSVAFWCNPISGHATLYWYQQILGQGPKLLIQFQNNGVVDDSQLPKDRFSAERLKGVDSTLKIQPAKLEDSAVYLCASSFRAGVTNEQFFGPGTRLTVL.

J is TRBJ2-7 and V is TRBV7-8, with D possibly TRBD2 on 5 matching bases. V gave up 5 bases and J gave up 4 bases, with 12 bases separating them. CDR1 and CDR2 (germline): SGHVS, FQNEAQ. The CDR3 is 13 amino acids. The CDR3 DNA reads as TGTGCCAGCAGCGAAACTAGTGCGTACGAGCAGTACTTC. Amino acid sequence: CASSETSAYEQYF. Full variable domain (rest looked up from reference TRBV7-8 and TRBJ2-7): GAGVSQSPRYKVAKRGQDVALRCDPISGHVSLFWYQQALGQGPEFLTYFQNEAQLDKSGLPSDRFFAERPEGSVSTLKIQRTQQEDSAVYLCASSETSAYEQYFGPGTRLTVT.

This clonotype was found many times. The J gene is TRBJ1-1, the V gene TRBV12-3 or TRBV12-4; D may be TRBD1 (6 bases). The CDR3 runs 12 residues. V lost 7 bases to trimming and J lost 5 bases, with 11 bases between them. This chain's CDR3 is CASTAQGTEAFF. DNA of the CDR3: TGTGCCAGCACCGCCCAGGGGACTGAAGCTTTCTTT.

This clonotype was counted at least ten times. CDR3 protein: CASSYSVPSGGENIQYF. The CDR3 DNA reads TGTGCCAGCAGTTACTCGGTGCCTAGCGGGGGGGAGAACATTCAGTACTTC. The chain is built from TRBV6-5 and TRBJ2-4; TRBD2 aligns across 12 bases. The germline V gene encodes CDR1 MNHEY and CDR2 SVGAGI. V trimming: 0 bases; J trimming: 7 bases; junction bases outside the gene matches: 7. This CDR3 comprises 17 residues.

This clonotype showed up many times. The CDR3 region is CASSQEAVNLVGELFF. The DNA of the CDR3 is TGTGCCAGCAGCCAAGAGGCGGTCAACTTGGTAGGGGAGCTGTTTTTT. This chain links TRBV14 with TRBJ2-2; D is unresolved. Trimming took 0 bases from V and 8 from J, leaving 16 bases between them. The CDR3 is 16 residues long. Looked up from germline, CDR1 is SGHDN and CDR2 is FVKESK.

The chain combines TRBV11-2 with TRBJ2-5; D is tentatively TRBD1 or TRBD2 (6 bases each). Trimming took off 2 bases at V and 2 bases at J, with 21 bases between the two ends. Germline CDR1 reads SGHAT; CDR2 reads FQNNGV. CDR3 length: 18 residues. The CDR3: CASSLNSVGGVWQETQYF. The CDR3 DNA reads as TGTGCCAGCAGCTTAAATTCCGTGGGGGGCGTATGGCAAGAGACCCAGTACTTC. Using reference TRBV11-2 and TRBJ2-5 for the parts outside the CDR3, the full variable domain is EAGVAQSPRYKIIEKRQSVAFWCNPISGHATLYWYQQILGQGPKLLIQFQNNGVVDDSQLPKDRFSAERLKGVDSTLKIQPAKLEDSAVYLCASSLNSVGGVWQETQYFGPGTRLLVL.

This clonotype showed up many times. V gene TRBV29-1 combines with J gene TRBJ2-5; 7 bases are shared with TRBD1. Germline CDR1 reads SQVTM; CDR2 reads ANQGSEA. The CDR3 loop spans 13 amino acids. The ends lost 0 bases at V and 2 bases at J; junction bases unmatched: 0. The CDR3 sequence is CSVEDRGQETQYF. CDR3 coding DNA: TGCAGCGTTGAAGACAGGGGGCAAGAGACCCAGTACTTC.

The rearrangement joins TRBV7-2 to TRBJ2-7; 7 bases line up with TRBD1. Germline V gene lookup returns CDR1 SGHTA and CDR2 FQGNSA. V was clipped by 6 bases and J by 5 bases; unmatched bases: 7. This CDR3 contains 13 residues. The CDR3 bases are TGTGCCAGCAGGGACACAGGGGCCCACGAGCAGTACTTC. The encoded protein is CASRDTGAHEQYF.

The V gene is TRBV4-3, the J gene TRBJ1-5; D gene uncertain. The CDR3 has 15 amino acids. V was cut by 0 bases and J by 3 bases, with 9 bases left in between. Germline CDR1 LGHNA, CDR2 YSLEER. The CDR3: CASSQDPVANQPQHF. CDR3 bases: TGCGCCAGCAGCCAAGACCCAGTTGCCAATCAGCCCCAGCATTTT.

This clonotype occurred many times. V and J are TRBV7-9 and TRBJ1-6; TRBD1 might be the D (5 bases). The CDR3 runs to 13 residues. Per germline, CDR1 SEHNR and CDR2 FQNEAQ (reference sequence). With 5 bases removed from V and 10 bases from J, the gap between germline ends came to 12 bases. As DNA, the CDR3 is TGTGCCAGCAGCCCAGGGAGAGGGTCACCCCTCCACTTT. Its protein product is CASSPGRGSPLHF.

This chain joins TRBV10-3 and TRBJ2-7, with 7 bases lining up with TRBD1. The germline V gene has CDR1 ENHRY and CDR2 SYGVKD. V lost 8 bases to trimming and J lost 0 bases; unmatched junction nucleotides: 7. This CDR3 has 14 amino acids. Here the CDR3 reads CAISSGQSSYEQYF. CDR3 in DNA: TGTGCCATCTCTTCGGGACAGAGCTCCTACGAGCAGTACTTC.

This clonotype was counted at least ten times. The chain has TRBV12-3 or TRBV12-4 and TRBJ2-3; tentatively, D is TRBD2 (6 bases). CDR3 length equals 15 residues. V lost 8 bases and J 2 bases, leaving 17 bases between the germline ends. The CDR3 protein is CASRPSGLTTDTQYF. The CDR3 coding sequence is TGTGCCAGCCGACCTTCGGGACTCACCACAGATACGCAGTATTTT.

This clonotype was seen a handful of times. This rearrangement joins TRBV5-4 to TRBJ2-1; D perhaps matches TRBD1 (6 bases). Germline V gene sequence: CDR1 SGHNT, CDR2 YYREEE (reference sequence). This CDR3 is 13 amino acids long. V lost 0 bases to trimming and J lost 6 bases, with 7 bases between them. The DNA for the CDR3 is TGTGCCAGCAGCTTGGCGGACAGCAATGAGCAGTTCTTC. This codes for CASSLADSNEQFF.

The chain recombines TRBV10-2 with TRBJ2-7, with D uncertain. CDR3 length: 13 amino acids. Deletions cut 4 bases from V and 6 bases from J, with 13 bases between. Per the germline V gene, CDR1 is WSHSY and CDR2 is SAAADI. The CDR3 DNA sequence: TGCGCCAGCAGTGTCCTTCGGGCTGGCGAGCAGTACTTC. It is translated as CASSVLRAGEQYF.

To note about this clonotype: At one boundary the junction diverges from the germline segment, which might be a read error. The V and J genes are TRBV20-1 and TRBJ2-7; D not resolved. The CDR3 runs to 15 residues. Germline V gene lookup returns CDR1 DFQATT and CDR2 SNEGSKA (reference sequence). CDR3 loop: CSARGFWYDSYEPYF. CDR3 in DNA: TGCAGTGCTAGAGGGTTCTGGTACGACTCCTACGAGCCGTACTTC.

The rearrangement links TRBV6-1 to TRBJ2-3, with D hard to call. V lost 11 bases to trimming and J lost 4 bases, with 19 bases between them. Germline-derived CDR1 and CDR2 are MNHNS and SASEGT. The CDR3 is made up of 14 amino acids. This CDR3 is CALLAATRADTQYF. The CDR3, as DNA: TGTGCCCTTCTCGCGGCCACAAGGGCAGATACGCAGTATTTT.

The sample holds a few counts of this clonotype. CDR3 sequence (DNA): TGCAGTGCTAGAGATAGGGACGCCCGGGGCTACACCTTC. This gives the protein CSARDRDARGYTF. The rearrangement links TRBV20-1 to TRBJ1-2, with a weak D call TRBD1 (5 bases). CDR3 size: 13 residues. V lost 0 bases and J lost 8, with 13 bases in between. Germline CDR1 DFQATT, CDR2 SNEGSKA (reference sequence).

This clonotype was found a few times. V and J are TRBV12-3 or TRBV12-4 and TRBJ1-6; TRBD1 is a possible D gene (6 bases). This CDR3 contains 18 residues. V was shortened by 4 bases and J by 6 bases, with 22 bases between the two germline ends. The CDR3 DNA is TGTGCCAGCAGTTCAGGGGTCGGGGGGCCTTCTTTTAATTCACCCCTCCACTTT. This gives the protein CASSSGVGGPSFNSPLHF.

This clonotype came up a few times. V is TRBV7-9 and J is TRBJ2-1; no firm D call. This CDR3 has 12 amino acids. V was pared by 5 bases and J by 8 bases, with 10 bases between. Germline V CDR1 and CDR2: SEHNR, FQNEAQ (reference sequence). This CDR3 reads CASSSRRDEQFF. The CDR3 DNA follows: TGTGCCAGCAGCAGCCGTAGGGATGAGCAGTTCTTC.

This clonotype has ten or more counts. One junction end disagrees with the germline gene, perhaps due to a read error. CDR3: CASSLAGGPYEQYF. The CDR3 DNA follows: TGTGCCAGCAGTTTAGCGGGAGGGCCCTACGAGCAGTACTTC. The chain carries TRBV7-2 and TRBJ2-7; 11 nucleotides line up with TRBD2. CDR1 and CDR2 from the germline V gene are SGHTA and FQGNSA. CDR3 length: 14 amino acids.

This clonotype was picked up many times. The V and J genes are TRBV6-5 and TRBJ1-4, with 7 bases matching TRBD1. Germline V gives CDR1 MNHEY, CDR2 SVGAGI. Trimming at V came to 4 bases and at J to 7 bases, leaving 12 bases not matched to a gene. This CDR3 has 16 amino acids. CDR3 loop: CASSFSTGRRSEKLFF. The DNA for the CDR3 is TGTGCCAGCAGTTTTTCGACAGGGCGGAGGAGTGAAAAACTGTTTTTT.

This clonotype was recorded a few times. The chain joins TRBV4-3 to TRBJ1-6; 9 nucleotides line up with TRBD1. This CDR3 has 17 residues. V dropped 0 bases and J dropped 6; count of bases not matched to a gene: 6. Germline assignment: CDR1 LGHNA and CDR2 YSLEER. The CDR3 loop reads CASSQDRDRDFNSPLHF. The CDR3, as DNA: TGCGCCAGCAGCCAAGACAGGGACAGGGACTTTAATTCACCCCTCCACTTT.

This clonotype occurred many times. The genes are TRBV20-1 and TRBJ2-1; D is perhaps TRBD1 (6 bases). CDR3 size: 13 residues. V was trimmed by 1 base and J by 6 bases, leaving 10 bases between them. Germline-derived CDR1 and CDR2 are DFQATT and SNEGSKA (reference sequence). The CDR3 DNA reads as TGCAGTGCTAGAGTGCCGGACAGCAATGAGCAGTTCTTC. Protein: CSARVPDSNEQFF.

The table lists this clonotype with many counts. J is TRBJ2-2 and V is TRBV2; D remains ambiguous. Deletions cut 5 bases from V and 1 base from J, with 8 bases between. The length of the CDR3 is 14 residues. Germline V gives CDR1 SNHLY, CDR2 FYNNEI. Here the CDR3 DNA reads TGTGCCAGCAGTTTATCCGTGAACACCGGGGAGCTGTTTTTT. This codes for CASSLSVNTGELFF. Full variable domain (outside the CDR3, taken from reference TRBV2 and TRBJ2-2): EPEVTQTPSHQVTQMGQEVILRCVPISNHLYFYWYRQILGQKVEFLVSFYNNEISEKSEIFDDQFSVERPDGSNFTLKIRSTKLEDSAMYFCASSLSVNTGELFFGEGSRLTVL.